These 32 T cell receptor beta chains were all obtained from the same sample, sequenced in a study of blood T cell repertoires in COVID-19. Repertoires were generated with immunoSEQ multiplex PCR, while TCRdb's copy carries only in-frame clones and drops some. The sample contains roughly 220,000 clones, approximately 84% of which appear only once. Sequencing was carried out using peripheral blood. All receptors come from a man older than 75 with acute or convalescent COVID-19.

The genes are TRBV29-1 and TRBJ1-1, with D possibly matching TRBD1 (6 bases). Germline CDR1 SQVTM, CDR2 ANQGSEA. CDR3 size: 14 residues. The germline V and J ends were trimmed by 7 bases and 1 base, with 16 bases remaining between them. The CDR3 DNA sequence: TGCAGCGCCCAACAGGGAGGGACGAACACTGAAGCTTTCTTT. It translates to CSAQQGGTNTEAFF.

This chain uses TRBV14 with TRBJ1-4, with 9 nucleotides matching TRBD1. CDR3 length: 15 residues. The V gene end was trimmed by 4 bases and the J gene end by 10 bases; junction bases not matched to a gene: 10. Germline V gene sequence: CDR1 SGHDN, CDR2 FVKESK. In DNA form, the CDR3 reads TGTGCCAGCAGCCGACAAGACAGGGGGGTCGGAAAACTGTTTTTT. Translated, it gives CASSRQDRGVGKLFF.

The chain combines TRBV6-5 with TRBJ1-1; D might be TRBD1 (5 bases). Germline loops: CDR1 MNHEY, CDR2 SVGAGI. CDR3 size: 15 residues. Trimming removed 2 bases at V and 1 base at J, with 11 bases between. DNA for the CDR3: TGTGCCAGCAGTTACAATGGGCAGGGGAACACTGAAGCTTTCTTT. It yields the protein CASSYNGQGNTEAFF.

The chain has TRBV18 and TRBJ2-5; TRBD1 matches at 10 bases. Looked up from germline, CDR1 is KGHSH and CDR2 is LQKENI. The CDR3 contains 14 residues. V shed 3 bases, J shed 6 bases, and the junction held 4 bases outside the gene matches. The CDR3 loop reads CASSPGTGEQTQYF. Here the CDR3 DNA reads TGTGCCAGCTCACCGGGGACAGGGGAACAGACCCAGTACTTC.

The J gene is TRBJ1-5, the V gene TRBV7-2; D is perhaps TRBD1 (6 bases). Germline assignment: CDR1 SGHTA and CDR2 FQGNSA. The CDR3 runs to 14 residues. V lost 1 base to trimming and J lost 5 bases, with 9 bases between them. CDR3 nucleotides: TGTGCCAGCAGCTTAGGCAGGGGCTATCAGCCCCAGCATTTT. It yields the protein CASSLGRGYQPQHF.

The chain is built from TRBV5-6 and TRBJ2-2; 8 positions agree with TRBD1. This CDR3 region has 15 residues. J gave up 4 bases and V 1 base, and 3 bases lay outside the gene matches. Germline loops: CDR1 SGHDT, CDR2 YYEEEE. The CDR3 here is CASSLRTGFTGELFF. The DNA for the CDR3 is TGTGCCAGCAGCTTGAGGACAGGGTTCACCGGGGAGCTGTTTTTT.

This clone was seen once. This chain connects TRBV7-9 to TRBJ2-2, with 10 bases that match TRBD1. The CDR3 is 16 residues long. The junction had 7 bases not matched to a gene; V was cut back by 4 bases and J by 5 bases. Germline-derived CDR1 and CDR2 are SEHNR and FQNEAQ (reference sequence). CDR3 coding DNA: TGTGCCAGCAGCTGGGGACAGGGGAGAGGGACCGGGGAGCTGTTTTTT. Amino acid sequence: CASSWGQGRGTGELFF. The full variable domain, in which reference TRBV7-9 and TRBJ2-2 provide the parts outside the CDR3, is DTGVSQNPRHKITKRGQNVTFRCDPISEHNRLYWYRQTLGQGPEFLTYFQNEAQLEKSRLLSDRFSAERPKGSFSTLEIQRTEQGDSAMYLCASSWGQGRGTGELFFGEGSRLTVL.

The chain combines TRBV10-3 with TRBJ1-2; D is possibly TRBD1 (6 bases). Germline CDR1 reads ENHRY; CDR2 reads SYGVKD. V lost 6 bases and J lost 3, with 11 bases in between. The CDR3 runs 13 residues. Written as DNA, the CDR3 is TGTGCCATCAGCCCCACAGGGTACTATGGCTACACCTTC. This gives the protein CAISPTGYYGYTF.

Worth noting for this clone: A read error may account for a junction end that differs from germline. J is TRBJ2-3 and V is TRBV10-3; tentatively, D is TRBD2 (5 bases). In germline, CDR1 is ENHRY, CDR2 SYGVKD. This CDR3 region has 13 residues. The CDR3 sequence is CAFSPAGTDTQYF. As DNA, the CDR3 is TGTGCCTTCAGCCCAGCGGGCACAGATACGCAGTATTTT.

The V and J genes are TRBV3-1 (or the pseudogene TRBV3-2) and TRBJ1-3, with a possible D match to TRBD1 (5 bases). Trimming took 8 bases from V and 1 from J, leaving 9 bases between them. The CDR3 consists of 13 residues. Per the germline V gene, CDR1 is LGHDT and CDR2 is YNNKEL (reference sequence). The CDR3 sequence is CASARGSGNTIYF. The CDR3 DNA reads TGTGCCAGCGCTCGGGGGTCTGGAAACACCATATATTTT.

The CDR3 here is CASSSQGAGTGELFF. For the CDR3, the DNA is TGTGCCAGCAGCTCACAGGGGGCGGGCACCGGGGAGCTGTTTTTT. The chain employs TRBV6-5 and TRBJ2-2; 9 positions match TRBD1. The germline V gene encodes CDR1 MNHEY and CDR2 SVGAGI. The J segment lost 4 bases and the V segment lost 6 bases, leaving 6 bases of the junction unmatched. The CDR3 is made up of 15 amino acids.

This chain links TRBV27 with TRBJ2-3; D possibly corresponds to TRBD2 (6 bases). This CDR3 is 15 amino acids long. In germline, CDR1 is MNHEY, CDR2 SMNVEV (reference sequence). The ends were cut back, 2 bases at V and 0 bases at J, with 9 bases in the middle. DNA for the CDR3: TGTGCCAGCAGTTTAGCGGGGTTAAGCACAGATACGCAGTATTTT. It yields the protein CASSLAGLSTDTQYF.

DNA for the CDR3: TGTGCCAGCAGCTTAGAGACAGGGGGTTCTGGAAACACCATATATTTT. This translates into CASSLETGGSGNTIYF. The chain joins TRBV7-6 to TRBJ1-3; TRBD1 matches 9 bases. The CDR3 spans 16 residues. Trimming removed 1 base from V and 1 base from J; junction bases left unmatched: 2. The V gene's germline CDR1 is SGHVS and CDR2 FNYEAQ.

The rearrangement links TRBV11-3 to TRBJ1-4; D perhaps matches TRBD1 (5 bases). Trimming removed 5 bases at V and 7 bases at J, with 17 bases between. Germline CDR1 SGHNT, CDR2 YENEEA. The CDR3 runs 15 residues. CDR3 region: CASSRRADQSEKLFF. Here the CDR3 DNA reads TGTGCCAGCAGCCGCAGGGCGGACCAATCTGAAAAACTGTTTTTT.

V is TRBV18 and J is TRBJ1-5; no clear D. Trimming left V 2 bases short and J 5 bases short, with 13 bases between. Germline CDR1 is KGHSH and CDR2 is LQKENI. The CDR3 totals 15 residues. The CDR3: CASSPIDKGDQPQHF. The CDR3 coding sequence is TGTGCCAGCTCACCAATAGATAAGGGAGATCAGCCCCAGCATTTT.

This chain connects TRBV5-1 to TRBJ2-6; D not resolved. Between the trimmed V and J ends, which lost 5 bases and 1 base, there was a span of 10 bases. CDR1 and CDR2 from the germline V gene are SGHRS and YFSETQ. The CDR3 is 15 residues long. The CDR3 loop is CASRPKLSGANVLTF. The CDR3 region has the DNA TGCGCCAGCAGGCCTAAGCTTTCTGGGGCCAACGTCCTGACTTTC.

The chain employs TRBV3-1 (or the pseudogene TRBV3-2) and TRBJ1-5; weak D call: TRBD1 (5 bases). With 1 base removed from V and 7 bases from J, the gap between germline ends came to 8 bases. Germline V gene lookup returns CDR1 LGHDT and CDR2 YNNKEL (reference sequence). The CDR3 runs 13 residues. CDR3 in DNA: TGTGCCAGCAGCCAAGGCTGGGGCCAGCCCCAGCATTTT. This encodes CASSQGWGQPQHF.

J is TRBJ1-5 and V is TRBV5-1; D remains unclear. The CDR3 consists of 15 residues. Germline CDR1 reads SGHRS; CDR2 reads YFSETQ. V shed 4 bases and J shed 0 bases, with 11 bases lying between them. The CDR3 sequence is CASSVDGYSNQPQHF. Here the CDR3 DNA reads TGCGCCAGCAGCGTGGACGGGTATAGCAATCAGCCCCAGCATTTT.

This chain uses TRBV29-1 with TRBJ2-5, with TRBD2 matching over 7 bases. CDR3 size: 15 residues. Germline V lookup: CDR1 SQVTM, CDR2 ANQGSEA. The trim removed 2 bases at V and 5 bases at J, leaving 11 bases unmatched. CDR3 sequence reads: CSVEIRSGIRETQYF. DNA of the CDR3: TGCAGCGTTGAAATCCGGAGCGGGATAAGGGAGACCCAGTACTTC.

The chain couples TRBV7-9 to TRBJ1-4, with D perhaps TRBD1 (5 bases). The germline V and J ends were trimmed by 4 bases and 0 bases, with 12 bases remaining between them. Germline CDR1 is SEHNR and CDR2 is FQNEAQ (reference sequence). This CDR3 region has 16 residues. The CDR3 region has the DNA TGTGCCAGCAGCTCAGGCAGGGTGGCAACTAATGAAAAACTGTTTTTT. Translated, it gives CASSSGRVATNEKLFF.

This rearrangement joins TRBV27 to TRBJ2-1; TRBD1 matches at 9 bases. CDR3 length equals 16 residues. With V trimmed by 6 bases and J by 0 bases, 6 bases remained unmatched. Germline assignment: CDR1 MNHEY and CDR2 SMNVEV (reference sequence). CDR3 amino acids: CASRVPGQGSYNEQFF. Here the CDR3 DNA reads TGTGCCAGCAGGGTCCCGGGACAGGGCTCCTACAATGAGCAGTTCTTC.

This clone was counted a single time. The chain links TRBV18 to TRBJ2-1, with 8 bases aligning to TRBD2. Germline CDR1 and CDR2: KGHSH and LQKENI. The CDR3 is made up of 16 amino acids. The V gene end was trimmed by 1 base and the J gene end by 7 bases; junction bases not matched to a gene: 9. CDR3 nucleotide sequence: TGTGCCAGCTCACCACGCTCCAGCGGGAGTGGGAATGAGCAGTTCTTC. It is translated as CASSPRSSGSGNEQFF.

This chain uses TRBV7-2 with TRBJ2-1, with 9 bases lining up with TRBD1. The CDR3 sequence is 15 residues long. The germline gives CDR1 SGHTA, CDR2 FQGNSA. V shed 6 bases and J 7 bases; nucleotides not matched to a gene: 10. Here the CDR3 reads CASSHDRGGRNEQFF. DNA of the CDR3: TGTGCCAGCAGTCACGACAGGGGGGGTAGGAATGAGCAGTTCTTC.

This clone turned up a few times. V usage is TRBV19 and J usage is TRBJ2-1; TRBD2 matches 8 bases. Unmatched junction bases numbered 9, after V lost 5 bases and J lost 9 bases. Germline lookup yields CDR1 LNHDA and CDR2 SQIVND (reference sequence). This CDR3 comprises 14 residues. CDR3 loop: CASSSQGTSREQFF. The CDR3 DNA reads TGTGCCAGTAGTTCCCAGGGGACTAGTCGTGAGCAGTTCTTC.

Written as DNA, the CDR3 is TGTGCCAGCAGCAGGGACAGGGGGGGAGATACGCAGTATTTT. This translates into CASSRDRGGDTQYF. This rearrangement joins TRBV7-2 to TRBJ2-3; TRBD1 matches 11 bases. Trimming took 5 bases from V and 5 from J; bases not matched to a gene: 3. Looked up from germline, CDR1 is SGHTA and CDR2 is FQGNSA. This CDR3 spans 14 amino acids.

The chain recombines TRBV5-1 with TRBJ2-3; 9 nucleotides line up with TRBD2. The V segment lost 3 bases and the J segment 0 bases; nucleotides outside the gene matches: 5. The germline V gene has CDR1 SGHRS and CDR2 YFSETQ. CDR3 length equals 16 residues. DNA for the CDR3: TGCGCCAGCAGCTCTCTAGCGGGAACTAGCACAGATACGCAGTATTTT. Translation gives CASSSLAGTSTDTQYF.

J is TRBJ2-1 and V is TRBV27; 9 bases fit TRBD1. The CDR3 is made up of 14 amino acids. Germline V gene lookup returns CDR1 MNHEY and CDR2 SMNVEV (reference sequence). The junction had 3 bases not matched to a gene; V was cut back by 5 bases and J by 4 bases. DNA for the CDR3: TGTGCCAGCAGTCCGACAGGGGGGTACAATGAGCAGTTCTTC. Protein product: CASSPTGGYNEQFF.

The CDR3 DNA sequence: TGTGCCAGCAGTCGAGACAGACGAGGGACTAGCGGGAGGGGGTTCGGGGAGCTGTTTTTT. This translates into CASSRDRRGTSGRGFGELFF. This chain joins TRBV27 and TRBJ2-2; the match to TRBD2 covers 16 bases. Losses at the gene ends were 5 bases for V and 7 bases for J; bases not matched to a gene: 16. The CDR3 is made up of 20 amino acids. Germline V lookup: CDR1 MNHEY, CDR2 SMNVEV (reference sequence).

The rearrangement uses TRBV5-4 and TRBJ2-2; possible D gene TRBD1, 6 bases. With 9 bases removed from V and 0 bases from J, the gap between germline ends came to 15 bases. The germline V gene has CDR1 SGHNT and CDR2 YYREEE (reference sequence). This CDR3 comprises 15 residues. The CDR3: CAMTTGSSNTGELFF. The CDR3 DNA is TGTGCCATGACTACAGGGTCTTCGAACACCGGGGAGCTGTTTTTT.

V usage is TRBV19 and J usage is TRBJ1-1, with D uncertain. The germline V gene has CDR1 LNHDA and CDR2 SQIVND (reference sequence). CDR3 length: 13 residues. V was cut by 4 bases and J by 5 bases, with 11 bases left in between. The CDR3, as DNA: TGTGCCAGTAGTACCCCCTTACGGACTGAAGCTTTCTTT. Its translation: CASSTPLRTEAFF.

This rearrangement joins TRBV5-6 to TRBJ2-7; TRBD1 might be the D (6 bases). The CDR3 runs to 13 residues. The germline CDR1 and CDR2 sequences are SGHDT and YYEEEE. Trimming left V 5 bases short and J 2 bases short, with 11 bases between. CDR3: CASSRPGAYEQYV. The CDR3 DNA is TGTGCCAGCAGTCGCCCAGGGGCCTACGAGCAGTACGTC.

The chain joins TRBV15 to TRBJ2-3; D is perhaps TRBD2 (7 bases). The CDR3 covers 15 residues. Trimming pared 8 bases from V and 4 bases from J, leaving 19 bases between. The germline CDR1 and CDR2 sequences are LNHNV and YYDKDF (reference sequence). Here the CDR3 reads CATFGGSRGADTQYF. The CDR3 DNA reads TGTGCCACCTTCGGGGGCAGTCGGGGGGCAGATACGCAGTATTTT.